This TCR beta chain came from a study of OX40 agonist ivuxolimab in advanced cancers. Across the study: The patients received agonistic anti-OX40 (CD134) antibody ivuxolimab. Study results and limitations: CD4+ and CD8+ T cells in blood underwent clonal expansion by week 6 at 0.1 to 3.0 mg/kg.

Worth noting for this clone: Its target is not known.

Repertoires were generated with immunoSEQ multiplex PCR, while TCRdb's copy carries only in-frame clones and drops some. Here the sample spans about 61,000 clones, more than 65% being singletons. CDR3 size: 14 residues. The V end was cut by 5 bases, the J end by 6 bases, with 13 bases between. CDR1 and CDR2 from the germline V gene are SGHTA and FQGNSA. V gene TRBV7-2 combines with J gene TRBJ1-4, with a possible D match to TRBD1 (6 bases). The material was CD4+ or CD8+ T cells sorted from blood, obtained in a trial of the OX40 agonist ivuxolimab. This sequence was found in an adult with an advanced solid tumor such as melanoma, head and neck, liver or kidney cancer. In nucleotides, the CDR3 is TGTGCCAGCAGCCCCACAGGGTTTGATGAAAAACTGTTTTTT. It encodes CASSPTGFDEKLFF.